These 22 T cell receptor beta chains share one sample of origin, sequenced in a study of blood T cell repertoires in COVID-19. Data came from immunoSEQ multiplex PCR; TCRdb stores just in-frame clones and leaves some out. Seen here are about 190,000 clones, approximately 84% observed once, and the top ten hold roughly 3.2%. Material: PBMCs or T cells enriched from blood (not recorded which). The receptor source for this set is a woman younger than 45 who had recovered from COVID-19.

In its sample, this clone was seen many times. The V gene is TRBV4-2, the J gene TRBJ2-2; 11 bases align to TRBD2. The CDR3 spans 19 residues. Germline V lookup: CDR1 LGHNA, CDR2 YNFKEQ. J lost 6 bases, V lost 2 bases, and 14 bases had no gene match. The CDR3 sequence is CASSQSPLAGGSQSGELFF. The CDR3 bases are TGTGCCAGCAGCCAATCCCCCTTAGCGGGGGGGTCTCAGTCCGGGGAGCTGTTTTTT.

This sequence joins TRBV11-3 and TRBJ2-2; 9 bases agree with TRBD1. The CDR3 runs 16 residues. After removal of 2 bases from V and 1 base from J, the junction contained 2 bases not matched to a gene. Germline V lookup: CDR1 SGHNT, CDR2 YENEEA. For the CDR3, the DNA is TGTGCCAGCAGCTTATTGGGACAGGGGAACACCGGGGAGCTGTTTTTT. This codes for CASSLLGQGNTGELFF.

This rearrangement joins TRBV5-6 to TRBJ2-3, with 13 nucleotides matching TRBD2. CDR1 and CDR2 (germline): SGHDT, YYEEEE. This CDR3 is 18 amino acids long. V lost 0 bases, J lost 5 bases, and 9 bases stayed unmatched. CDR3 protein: CASSLELAGGRGGDTQYF. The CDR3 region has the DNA TGTGCCAGCAGCTTGGAACTAGCGGGAGGGCGTGGGGGAGATACGCAGTATTTT.

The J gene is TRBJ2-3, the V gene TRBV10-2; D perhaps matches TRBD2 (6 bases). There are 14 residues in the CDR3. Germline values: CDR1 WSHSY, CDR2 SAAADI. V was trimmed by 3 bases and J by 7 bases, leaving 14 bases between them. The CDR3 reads CASSESAGINTQYF. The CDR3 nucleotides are TGCGCCAGCAGTGAATCGGCGGGGATTAATACGCAGTATTTT.

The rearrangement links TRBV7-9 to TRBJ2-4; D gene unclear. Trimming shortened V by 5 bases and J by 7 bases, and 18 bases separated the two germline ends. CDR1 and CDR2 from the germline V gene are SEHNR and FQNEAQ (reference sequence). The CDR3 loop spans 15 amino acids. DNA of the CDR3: TGTGCCAGCAGCCGGAGCCCAGCGCCTAGTAACATTCAGTACTTC. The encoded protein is CASSRSPAPSNIQYF.

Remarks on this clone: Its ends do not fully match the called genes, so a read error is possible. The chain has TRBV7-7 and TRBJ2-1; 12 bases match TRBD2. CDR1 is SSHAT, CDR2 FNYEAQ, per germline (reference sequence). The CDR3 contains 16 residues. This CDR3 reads CASRATSGSSYNEQFF. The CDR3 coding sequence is TGTGCTAGCAGGGCGACTAGCGGGAGCTCCTACAATGAGCAGTTCTTC. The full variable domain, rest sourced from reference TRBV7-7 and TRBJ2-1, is GAGVSQSPRYKVTKRGQDVTLRCDPISSHATLYWYQQALGQGPEFLTYFNYEAQPDKSGLPSDRFSAERPEGSISTLTIQRTEQRDSAMYRCASRATSGSSYNEQFFGPGTRLTVL.

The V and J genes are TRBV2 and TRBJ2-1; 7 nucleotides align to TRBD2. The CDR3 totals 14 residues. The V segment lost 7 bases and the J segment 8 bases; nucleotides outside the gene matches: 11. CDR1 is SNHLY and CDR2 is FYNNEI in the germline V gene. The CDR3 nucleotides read TGTGCCAGCAAGAGGCTAGCGGTGGTTCATGAGCAGTTCTTC. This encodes CASKRLAVVHEQFF. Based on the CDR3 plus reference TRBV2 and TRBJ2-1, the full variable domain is EPEVTQTPSHQVTQMGQEVILRCVPISNHLYFYWYRQILGQKVEFLVSFYNNEISEKSEIFDDQFSVERPDGSNFTLKIRSTKLEDSAMYFCASKRLAVVHEQFFGPGTRLTVL.

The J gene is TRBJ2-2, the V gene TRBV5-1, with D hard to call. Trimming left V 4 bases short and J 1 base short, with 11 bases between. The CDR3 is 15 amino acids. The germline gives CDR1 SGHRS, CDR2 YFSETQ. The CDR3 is CASSPYARNTGELFF. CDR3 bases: TGCGCCAGCAGCCCCTACGCACGGAACACCGGGGAGCTGTTTTTT. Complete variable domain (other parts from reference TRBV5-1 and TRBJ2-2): KAGVTQTPRYLIKTRGQQVTLSCSPISGHRSVSWYQQTPGQGLQFLFEYFSETQRNKGNFPGRFSGRQFSNSRSEMNVSTLELGDSALYLCASSPYARNTGELFFGEGSRLTVL.

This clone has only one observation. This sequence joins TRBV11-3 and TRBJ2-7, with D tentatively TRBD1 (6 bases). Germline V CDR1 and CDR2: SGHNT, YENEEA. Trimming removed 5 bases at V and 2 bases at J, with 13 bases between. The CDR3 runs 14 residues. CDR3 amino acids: CASSPPGQPYEQYF. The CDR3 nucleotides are TGTGCCAGCAGCCCTCCGGGACAACCCTACGAGCAGTACTTC.

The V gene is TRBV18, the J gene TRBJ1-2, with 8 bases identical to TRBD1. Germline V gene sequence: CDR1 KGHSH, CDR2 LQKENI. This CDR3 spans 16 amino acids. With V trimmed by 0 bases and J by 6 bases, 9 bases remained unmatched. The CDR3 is CASSPPVAGGKDGYTF. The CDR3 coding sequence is TGTGCCAGCTCACCACCCGTGGCAGGGGGCAAGGATGGCTACACCTTC.

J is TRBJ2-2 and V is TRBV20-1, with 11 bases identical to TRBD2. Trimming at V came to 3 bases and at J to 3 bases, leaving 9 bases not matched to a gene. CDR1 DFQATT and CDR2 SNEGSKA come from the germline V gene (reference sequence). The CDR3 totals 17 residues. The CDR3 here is CSASGLAGGFDTGELFF. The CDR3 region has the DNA TGCAGTGCTAGTGGGCTAGCGGGAGGATTCGACACCGGGGAGCTGTTTTTT.

CDR3 region: CAWSGTSGSTDTQYF. The CDR3 nucleotides read TGTGCCTGGAGTGGGACTAGCGGGAGCACAGATACGCAGTATTTT. The rearrangement joins TRBV30 to TRBJ2-3; 11 nucleotides align to TRBD2. The J segment lost 0 bases and the V segment lost 1 base, leaving 0 bases of the junction unmatched. Germline V gene lookup returns CDR1 GTSNPN and CDR2 SVGIG (reference sequence). This CDR3 has 15 residues.

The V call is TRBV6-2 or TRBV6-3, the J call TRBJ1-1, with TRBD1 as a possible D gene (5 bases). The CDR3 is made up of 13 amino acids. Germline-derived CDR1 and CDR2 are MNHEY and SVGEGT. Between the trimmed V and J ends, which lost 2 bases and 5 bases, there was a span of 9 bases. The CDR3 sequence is CASSYGGGTEAFF. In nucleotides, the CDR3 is TGTGCCAGCAGTTACGGCGGGGGGACTGAAGCTTTCTTT.

This chain's CDR3 is CASSQEGQVPSDTQYF. The CDR3 bases are TGTGCCAGCAGCCAAGAGGGACAGGTACCGTCAGATACGCAGTATTTT. This chain uses TRBV14 with TRBJ2-3; TRBD1 matches 8 bases. The CDR3 is 16 residues long. V gave up 0 bases and J gave up 4 bases; unmatched junction bases: 6. Germline V gene data show CDR1 as SGHDN and CDR2 as FVKESK.

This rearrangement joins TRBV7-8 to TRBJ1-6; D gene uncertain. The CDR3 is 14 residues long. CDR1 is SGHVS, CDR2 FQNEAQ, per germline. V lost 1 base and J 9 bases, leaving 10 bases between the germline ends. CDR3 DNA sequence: TGTGCCAGCAGCTTAGAAACAGCCACTTCACCCCTCCACTTT. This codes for CASSLETATSPLHF.

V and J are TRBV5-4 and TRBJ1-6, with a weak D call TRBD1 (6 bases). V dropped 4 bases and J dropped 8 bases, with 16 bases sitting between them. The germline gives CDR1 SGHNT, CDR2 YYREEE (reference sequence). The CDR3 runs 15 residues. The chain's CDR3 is CASSLGDRKDSPLHF. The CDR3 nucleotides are TGTGCCAGCAGCCTTGGCGACAGGAAAGATTCACCCCTCCACTTT. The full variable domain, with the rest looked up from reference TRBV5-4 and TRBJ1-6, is ETGVTQSPTHLIKTRGQQVTLRCSSQSGHNTVSWYQQALGQGPQFIFQYYREEENGRGNFPPRFSGLQFPNYSSELNVNALELDDSALYLCASSLGDRKDSPLHFGNGTRLTVT.

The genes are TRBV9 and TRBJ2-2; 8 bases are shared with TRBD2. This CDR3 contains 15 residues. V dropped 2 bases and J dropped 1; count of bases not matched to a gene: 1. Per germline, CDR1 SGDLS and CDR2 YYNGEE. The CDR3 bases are TGTGCCAGCAGCGTTACTAGCGGGAACACCGGGGAGCTGTTTTTT. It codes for CASSVTSGNTGELFF.

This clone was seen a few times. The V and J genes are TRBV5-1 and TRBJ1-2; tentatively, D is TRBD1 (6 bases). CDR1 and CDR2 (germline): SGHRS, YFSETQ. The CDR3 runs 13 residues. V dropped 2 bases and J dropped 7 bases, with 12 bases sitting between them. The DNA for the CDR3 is TGCGCCAGCAGCTTAGGGGGTGTCGGTGGCTACACCTTC. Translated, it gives CASSLGGVGGYTF.

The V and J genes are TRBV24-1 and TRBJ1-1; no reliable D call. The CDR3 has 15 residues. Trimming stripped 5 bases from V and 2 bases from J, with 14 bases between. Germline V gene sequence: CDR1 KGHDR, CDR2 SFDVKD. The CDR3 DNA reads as TGTGCCACCAGTGCTGGGGAGGTGGGAAACACTGAAGCTTTCTTT. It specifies CATSAGEVGNTEAFF.

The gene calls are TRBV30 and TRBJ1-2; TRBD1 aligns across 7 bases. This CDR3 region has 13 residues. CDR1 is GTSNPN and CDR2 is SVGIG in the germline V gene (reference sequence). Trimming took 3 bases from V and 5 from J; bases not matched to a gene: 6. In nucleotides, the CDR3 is TGTGCCTGGAGCCAAGACAGGGAGTATGGCTACACCTTC. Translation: CAWSQDREYGYTF.

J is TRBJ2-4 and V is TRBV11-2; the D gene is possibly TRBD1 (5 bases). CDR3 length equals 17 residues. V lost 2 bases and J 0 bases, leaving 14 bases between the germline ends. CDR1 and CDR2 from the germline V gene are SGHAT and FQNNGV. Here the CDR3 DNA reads TGTGCCAGCAGCTTAAGGCGGCAGGGATTAGCCAAAAACATTCAGTACTTC. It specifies CASSLRRQGLAKNIQYF.

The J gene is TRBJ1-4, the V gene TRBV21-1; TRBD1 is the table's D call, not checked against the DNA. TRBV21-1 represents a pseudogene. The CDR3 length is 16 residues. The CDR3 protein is CASSRNRSGANEKLFF. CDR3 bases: TGTGCCAGCAGCAGGAACCGTTCAGGCGCTAATGAAAAACTGTTTTTT.